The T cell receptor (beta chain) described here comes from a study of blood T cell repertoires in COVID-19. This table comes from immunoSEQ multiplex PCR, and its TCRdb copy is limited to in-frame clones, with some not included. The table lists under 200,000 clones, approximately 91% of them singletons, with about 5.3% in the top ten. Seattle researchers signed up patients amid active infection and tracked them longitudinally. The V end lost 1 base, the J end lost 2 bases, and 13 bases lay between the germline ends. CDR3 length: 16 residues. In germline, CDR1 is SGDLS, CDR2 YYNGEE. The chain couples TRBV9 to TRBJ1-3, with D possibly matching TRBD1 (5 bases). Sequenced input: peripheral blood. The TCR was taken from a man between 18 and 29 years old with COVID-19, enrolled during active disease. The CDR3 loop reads CASSVNSAGTGNTIYF. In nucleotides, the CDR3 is TGTGCCAGCAGCGTAAATTCCGCAGGGACTGGAAACACCATATATTTT. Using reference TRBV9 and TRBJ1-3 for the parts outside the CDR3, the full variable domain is DSGVTQTPKHLITATGQRVTLRCSPRSGDLSVYWYQQSLDQGLQFLIQYYNGEERAKGNILERFSAQQFPDLHSELNLSSLELGDSALYFCASSVNSAGTGNTIYFGEGSWLTVV.